Below, 27 T cell receptor beta chains from the same sample are listed, as sequenced in a study of CD8+CD57+ T cells in acquired aplastic anemia. CD8+CD57+ cell expansion, shown by flow cytometry, had occurred in the patients selected for sequencing. CDR3 and TCR beta VDJ profiling relied on a genomic DNA template. One entry per CDR3 protein, called by TCRdb with MiXCR from the reads. The repertoire holds 200,000 to 250,000 distinct CDR3 sequences, around 50% seen once, with 15% to 20% in the top ten. The source material was sorted CD4+, CD8+, or CD8+CD57+ T cells (not recorded which) from PBMCs. These receptors came from a human donor with aplastic anemia.

This clonotype has a count of ten or more. The rearrangement joins TRBV11-2 to TRBJ2-1; D gene uncertain. This CDR3 region has 14 residues. Germline CDR1 and CDR2: SGHAT and FQNNGV. Trimming left V 5 bases short and J 0 bases short, with 8 bases between. Here the CDR3 DNA reads TGTGCCAGCAGCCCTACGGGCTCCTACAATGAGCAGTTCTTC. Protein product: CASSPTGSYNEQFF.

This rearrangement joins TRBV5-1 to TRBJ1-6, with D tentatively TRBD1 (5 bases). Per germline, CDR1 SGHRS and CDR2 YFSETQ. Trimming stripped 0 bases from V and 5 bases from J, with 9 bases between. The CDR3 consists of 15 residues. CDR3 nucleotides: TGCGCCAGCAGCTTGGAGGGACTGGATAATTCACCCCTCCACTTT. It is translated as CASSLEGLDNSPLHF.

Concerning this clonotype itself: With a much larger clone just one base away, this may be a read error. J is TRBJ2-3 and V is TRBV5-1; D may be TRBD1 (5 bases). The V end lost 2 bases, the J end lost 9 bases, and 16 bases lay between the germline ends. Per the germline V gene, CDR1 is SGHRS and CDR2 is YFSETQ. The CDR3 extends over 14 amino acids. CDR3 nucleotides: TGCGCCAGCAGCTTCGGGCAGGGTTTGGGGACGCAGTATTTT. Protein sequence: CASSFGQGLGTQYF.

V gene TRBV5-1 combines with J gene TRBJ2-7, with 9 nucleotides matching TRBD1. V shed 4 bases and J 3 bases; nucleotides not matched to a gene: 8. CDR3 size: 15 residues. Germline V gene data show CDR1 as SGHRS and CDR2 as YFSETQ. CDR3 amino acids: CASSQYGTGNYEQYF. Written as DNA, the CDR3 is TGCGCCAGCAGCCAGTACGGGACAGGGAACTACGAGCAGTACTTC.

The V gene is TRBV9, the J gene TRBJ2-1, with 12 bases fitting TRBD2. Germline V gene sequence: CDR1 SGDLS, CDR2 YYNGEE. J gave up 1 base and V 7 bases, and 3 bases lay outside the gene matches. The CDR3 runs 15 residues. For the CDR3, the DNA is TGTGCCAGCTCTAGCGGGGGGGCGTCCTACAATGAGCAGTTCTTC. It is translated as CASSSGGASYNEQFF.

The table lists this clonotype with a few counts. This chain joins TRBV20-1 and TRBJ2-5, with D tentatively TRBD1 or TRBD2 (5 bases each). V was cut by 0 bases and J by 2 bases, with 10 bases left in between. In germline, CDR1 is DFQATT, CDR2 SNEGSKA (reference sequence). CDR3 length: 14 residues. CDR3 amino acids: CSARDGGPQETQYF. The CDR3 DNA reads as TGCAGTGCTAGAGATGGGGGACCACAAGAGACCCAGTACTTC.

The gene calls are TRBV19 and TRBJ2-3, with TRBD2 matching over 7 bases. CDR3 length: 14 amino acids. CDR1 is LNHDA, CDR2 SQIVND, per germline (reference sequence). V lost 6 bases, J lost 0 bases, and 3 bases stayed unmatched. The CDR3 nucleotides are TGTGCCAGTAGGAAGCGGGGAAGCACAGATACGCAGTATTTT. Amino acids: CASRKRGSTDTQYF.

V is TRBV25-1 and J is TRBJ1-6, with D perhaps matching TRBD1 (6 bases). The CDR3 totals 14 residues. The V gene's germline CDR1 is MGHDK and CDR2 SYGVNS. V gave up 5 bases and J gave up 8 bases, with 13 bases separating them. This CDR3 is CASSHRDRDSPLHF. In DNA, the CDR3 is TGTGCCAGCAGTCACAGGGACCGGGATTCACCCCTCCACTTT.

The rearrangement joins TRBV15 to TRBJ2-1; possibly TRBD1 for D (5 bases). The ends were cut back, 3 bases at V and 3 bases at J, with 15 bases in the middle. Looked up from germline, CDR1 is LNHNV and CDR2 is YYDKDF (reference sequence). CDR3 length equals 16 residues. CDR3 amino acids: CATSRERPGLYNEQFF. CDR3 coding DNA: TGTGCCACCAGCAGGGAGAGGCCAGGGCTCTACAATGAGCAGTTCTTC.

The chain employs TRBV19 and TRBJ2-7; TRBD1 is a possible D gene (5 bases). V gave up 4 bases and J gave up 2 bases, with 9 bases separating them. CDR1 and CDR2 (germline): LNHDA, SQIVND (reference sequence). The CDR3 length is 13 residues. The CDR3 nucleotides read TGTGCCAGTAGTAAAGACAGCACCTACGAGCAGTACTTC. Residues: CASSKDSTYEQYF.

V gene TRBV5-1 combines with J gene TRBJ2-7; a weak D match, TRBD1 (5 bases). This CDR3 is 18 amino acids long. V dropped 0 bases and J dropped 0 bases, with 19 bases sitting between them. From germline, CDR1 is SGHRS and CDR2 YFSETQ. CDR3 region: CASSLDQHDSGASYEQYF. The CDR3 DNA reads as TGCGCCAGCAGCTTGGACCAACACGACAGTGGGGCCTCCTACGAGCAGTACTTC.

This clonotype was seen a single time. The chain combines TRBV10-3 with TRBJ1-3; D unresolved. V shed 3 bases and J shed 0 bases, with 9 bases lying between them. This CDR3 contains 15 residues. Germline assignment: CDR1 ENHRY and CDR2 SYGVKD. CDR3 bases: TGTGCCATCAGTGACAGGCTGTGCTCTGGAAACACCATATATTTT. This sequence encodes CAISDRLCSGNTIYF.

There are many counts of this clonotype. The rearrangement uses TRBV7-2 and TRBJ1-5; D ambiguous. The CDR3 consists of 13 residues. Germline V lookup: CDR1 SGHTA, CDR2 FQGNSA. Trimming cost V 3 bases and J 5 bases, with 8 bases left between them. The CDR3 protein is CASSFTRDQPQHF. The CDR3 bases are TGTGCCAGCAGCTTTACGAGAGATCAGCCCCAGCATTTT.

This rearrangement joins TRBV20-1 to TRBJ2-3; tentatively, D is TRBD1 (5 bases). The CDR3 runs 14 residues. The V gene's germline CDR1 is DFQATT and CDR2 SNEGSKA (reference sequence). With 1 base removed from V and 0 bases from J, the gap between germline ends came to 8 bases. The CDR3 nucleotides read TGCAGTGCTAGAGGGACATACAGCACAGATACGCAGTATTTT. This gives the protein CSARGTYSTDTQYF.

Concerning this clonotype: This may come from a read error, since a much larger clone is one base off. V is TRBV11-2 and J is TRBJ2-1, with 7 bases fitting TRBD2. There are 17 residues in the CDR3. Germline values: CDR1 SGHAT, CDR2 FQNNGV. The CDR3 DNA sequence: TGTGTCAGCAGCTCCGGACGGGGGGTGGGCTCCTACAATGAGCAGTTCTTC. Protein sequence: CVSSSGRGVGSYNEQFF. Together with reference TRBV11-2 and TRBJ2-1, the CDR3 gives the full variable domain: EAGVAQSPRYKIIEKRQSVAFWCNPISGHATLYWYQQILGQGPKLLIQFQNNGVVDDSQLPKDRFSAERLKGVDSTLKIQPAKLEDSAVYLCVSSSGRGVGSYNEQFFGPGTRLTVL.

This chain links TRBV14 with TRBJ1-1; a weak D match, TRBD1 (6 bases). CDR3 size: 15 residues. Trimming shortened V by 4 bases and J by 5 bases, and 17 bases separated the two germline ends. Germline CDR1 reads SGHDN; CDR2 reads FVKESK. The CDR3 here is CASSLTTGWQTEAFF. The CDR3 nucleotides read TGTGCCAGCAGCCTAACTACAGGGTGGCAAACTGAAGCTTTCTTT.

A remark on this clonotype: A much larger clone sits a single nucleotide away, making a read error possible. This chain uses TRBV19 with TRBJ2-2; D perhaps matches TRBD2 (7 bases). The CDR3 has 16 amino acids. CDR1 and CDR2 from the germline V gene are LNHDA and SQIVND (reference sequence). The CDR3: CASSIVGGPITGELSF. The CDR3 region has the DNA TGTGCCAGTAGTATAGTGGGGGGGCCGATCACCGGGGAGCTGTCTTTT.

The V call is TRBV7-2, the J call TRBJ2-5; 7 bases fit TRBD2. The CDR3 is 15 residues long. The ends lost 6 bases at V and 5 bases at J; junction bases unmatched: 12. Germline lookup yields CDR1 SGHTA and CDR2 FQGNSA. CDR3 in DNA: TGTGCCAGCAGGAAAATGTACGGGGGAGGGGAGACCCAGTACTTC. Amino acid sequence: CASRKMYGGGETQYF.

The V and J genes are TRBV12-5 and TRBJ1-5; D perhaps matches TRBD1 (6 bases). The ends were cut back, 1 base at V and 3 bases at J, with 13 bases in the middle. This CDR3 region has 16 residues. Per the germline V gene, CDR1 is LGHNT and CDR2 is FRNRAP. The CDR3 here is CASGLASGQFNQPQHF. The DNA of the CDR3 is TGTGCTAGTGGTTTGGCGTCGGGACAATTCAATCAGCCCCAGCATTTT.

This clonotype was picked up many times. This chain uses TRBV15 with TRBJ1-3; the D gene is possibly TRBD1 (6 bases). The ends were cut back, 0 bases at V and 0 bases at J, with 9 bases in the middle. The CDR3 loop spans 16 amino acids. Germline V gene lookup returns CDR1 LNHNV and CDR2 YYDKDF (reference sequence). The CDR3 reads CATSRENRASGNTIYF. As DNA, the CDR3 is TGTGCCACCAGCAGAGAAAACAGGGCCTCTGGAAACACCATATATTTT.

This clonotype was observed at least ten times. V usage is TRBV3-1 and J usage is TRBJ2-7; D remains unclear. V gave up 0 bases and J gave up 0 bases, with 9 bases separating them. CDR1 is LGHDT and CDR2 is YNNKEL in the germline V gene (reference sequence). The CDR3 is made up of 15 amino acids. The DNA of the CDR3 is TGTGCCAGCAGCCAAGATTTAGTGAGCTCCTACGAGCAGTACTTC. It encodes CASSQDLVSSYEQYF.

This clonotype came up many times. This chain connects TRBV2 to TRBJ2-5, with 12 bases identical to TRBD2. The CDR3 runs to 15 residues. The J segment lost 5 bases and the V segment lost 7 bases, leaving 8 bases of the junction unmatched. Per the germline V gene, CDR1 is SNHLY and CDR2 is FYNNEI. Written as DNA, the CDR3 is TGTGCCAGCAACAACCTAGCGGGGGGGGTGGAGACCCAGTACTTC. It is translated as CASNNLAGGVETQYF.

V and J are TRBV9 and TRBJ2-5, with TRBD2 matching 8 bases. This CDR3 contains 13 residues. Trimming at V came to 8 bases and at J to 5 bases, leaving 8 bases not matched to a gene. CDR1 is SGDLS, CDR2 YYNGEE, per germline. This chain's CDR3 is CASRVIAGETQYF. The CDR3 bases are TGTGCCAGTAGGGTAATAGCGGGGGAGACCCAGTACTTC.

This clonotype was seen a few times. This sequence joins TRBV7-2 and TRBJ2-1; 9 bases fit TRBD2. CDR3 length: 14 residues. Germline V CDR1 and CDR2: SGHTA, FQGNSA. The trim removed 5 bases at V and 11 bases at J, leaving 10 bases unmatched. CDR3 residues: CASSSSSGGTQQFF. CDR3 DNA: TGTGCCAGCAGCAGTAGTAGCGGGGGAACACAGCAGTTCTTC.

The CDR3 protein is CASRPRGGNSPLHF. The CDR3 DNA sequence: TGTGCCAGCAGACCCAGGGGGGGTAACTCACCCCTCCACTTT. The chain couples TRBV2 to TRBJ1-6, with TRBD1 matching 7 bases. The CDR3 covers 14 residues. J lost 10 bases, V lost 6 bases, and 9 bases had no gene match. Germline lookup yields CDR1 SNHLY and CDR2 FYNNEI.

In its sample, this clonotype was seen many times. V usage is TRBV20-1 and J usage is TRBJ1-2, with D tentatively TRBD1 (6 bases). This CDR3 spans 14 amino acids. V was trimmed by 6 bases and J by 4 bases, leaving 18 bases between them. The germline CDR1 and CDR2 sequences are DFQATT and SNEGSKA (reference sequence). CDR3 in amino acids: CSAQGQFRGYGYTF. The CDR3 coding sequence is TGCAGTGCCCAAGGACAGTTTCGGGGCTATGGCTACACCTTC.

The V and J genes are TRBV19 and TRBJ2-1, with 13 bases lining up with TRBD2. J lost 4 bases, V lost 5 bases, and 5 bases had no gene match. CDR1 is LNHDA and CDR2 is SQIVND in the germline V gene (reference sequence). The CDR3 consists of 16 residues. CDR3 sequence: CASSVRLAGGYNEQFF. DNA for the CDR3: TGTGCCAGTAGTGTTAGACTAGCGGGGGGTTACAATGAGCAGTTCTTC.